These 17 T cell receptor beta chains came from one sample sequenced in a study of T cell changes during pregnancy in multiple sclerosis. Libraries were prepared by immunoSEQ multiplex PCR; TCRdb keeps only in-frame clonotypes and omits some of them. The sample has fewer than 60,000 clones; around 94% are singletons. The input for sequencing was CD4+ T cells from peripheral blood mononuclear cells, taken in the third trimester of pregnancy. Source of these receptors: a female donor with multiple sclerosis, enrolled in a pregnancy study.

This clone appeared a single time. The chain couples TRBV6-1 to TRBJ2-7; the D gene is possibly TRBD2 (6 bases). Trimming cost V 5 bases and J 5 bases, with 13 bases left between them. This CDR3 comprises 13 residues. CDR1 MNHNS and CDR2 SASEGT come from the germline V gene. DNA for the CDR3: TGTGCCAGCAGTTCGGAGGGGTACCACGAGCAGTACTTC. Its translation is CASSSEGYHEQYF.

V is TRBV9 and J is TRBJ2-6; no clear D gene. CDR1 SGDLS and CDR2 YYNGEE come from the germline V gene. The CDR3 is made up of 15 amino acids. The V end lost 3 bases, the J end lost 3 bases, and 10 bases lay between the germline ends. The CDR3: CASSASSRGANVLTF. CDR3 bases: TGTGCCAGCAGCGCGAGTAGCCGTGGGGCCAACGTCCTGACTTTC.

The J gene is TRBJ2-2, the V gene TRBV19, with D tentatively TRBD2 (7 bases). Looked up from germline, CDR1 is LNHDA and CDR2 is SQIVND (reference sequence). The CDR3 has 19 amino acids. V was trimmed by 3 bases and J by 1 base, leaving 21 bases between them. The CDR3 region has the DNA TGTGCCAGTAGTATCCCGGGGGGCGCGGGGGCATTGAACACCGGGGAGCTGTTTTTT. It specifies CASSIPGGAGALNTGELFF.

This chain connects TRBV7-3 to TRBJ2-3; 9 positions agree with TRBD2. From germline, CDR1 is SGHTA and CDR2 FQGTGA. V was clipped by 1 base and J by 3 bases; unmatched bases: 8. CDR3 length: 17 amino acids. CDR3 in DNA: TGTGCCAGCAGCTTAAGGCGGGCTAGCGGGGAGACAGATACGCAGTATTTT. Protein product: CASSLRRASGETDTQYF.

The V call is TRBV6-6, the J call TRBJ2-7, with D possibly TRBD1 on 5 matching bases. This CDR3 comprises 13 residues. CDR1 and CDR2 from the germline V gene are MNHNY and SVGAGI (reference sequence). Deletions cut 6 bases from V and 2 bases from J, with 11 bases between. The CDR3 loop is CASRDKVAYEQYF. The CDR3 nucleotides read TGTGCCAGCAGGGACAAGGTCGCCTACGAGCAGTACTTC.

This chain joins TRBV18 and TRBJ2-7, with D perhaps matching TRBD2 (6 bases). Germline CDR1 and CDR2: KGHSH and LQKENI. Trimming left V 3 bases short and J 6 bases short, with 15 bases between. This CDR3 is built from 14 residues. CDR3 nucleotide sequence: TGTGCCAGCTCACCGGGACTGTCCGTTGCCGAGCAGTACTTC. Translated: CASSPGLSVAEQYF.

V and J are TRBV7-2 and TRBJ2-3, with 10 bases aligning to TRBD2. V was pared by 1 base and J by 9 bases, with 10 bases of the junction left unmatched. The length of the CDR3 is 16 residues. Germline assignment: CDR1 SGHTA and CDR2 FQGNSA. The CDR3 sequence: CASSLVAGGIKVTQYF. As DNA, the CDR3 is TGTGCCAGCAGCTTAGTAGCGGGGGGAATCAAGGTGACGCAGTATTTT.

DNA of the CDR3: TGTGCCAGCAGCTGGCCGGGACAGGGAGTCTATGGCTACACCTTC. Protein product: CASSWPGQGVYGYTF. J is TRBJ1-2 and V is TRBV7-9; 9 nucleotides match TRBD1. The V gene's germline CDR1 is SEHNR and CDR2 FQNEAQ (reference sequence). The CDR3 is 15 amino acids. V dropped 4 bases and J dropped 4; count of bases not matched to a gene: 7.

V is TRBV6-5 and J is TRBJ1-2, with D maybe TRBD1 (5 bases). Per the germline V gene, CDR1 is MNHEY and CDR2 is SVGAGI. The CDR3 length is 12 residues. The V gene lost 2 bases and the J gene lost 6 bases, with 7 bases spanning the gap. The CDR3 loop reads CASSYGGNGYTF. CDR3 bases: TGTGCCAGCAGTTACGGGGGGAATGGCTACACCTTC.

This clone was detected only a few times. This chain connects TRBV4-3 to TRBJ1-6; TRBD1 aligns across 7 bases. The CDR3 spans 15 residues. CDR1 and CDR2 (germline): LGHNA, YSLEER. With 1 base clipped from V and 8 bases from J, the junction kept 5 bases outside the gene matches. The CDR3 region has the DNA TGCGCCAGCAGCCAAGGCCGGGACAGATATTCACCCCTCCACTTT. This encodes CASSQGRDRYSPLHF.

This clone came up once. This chain links TRBV2 with TRBJ1-5, with D unresolved. Germline CDR1 and CDR2: SNHLY and FYNNEI. The CDR3 is 14 amino acids. V was pared by 8 bases and J by 0 bases, with 11 bases between. This CDR3 reads CASLKDYSNQPQHF. CDR3 nucleotide sequence: TGTGCCAGCTTAAAGGACTATAGCAATCAGCCCCAGCATTTT.

V usage is TRBV7-2 and J usage is TRBJ2-5; TRBD2 matches at 11 bases. The V gene end was trimmed by 5 bases and the J gene end by 2 bases; junction bases not matched to a gene: 7. CDR1 and CDR2 from the germline V gene are SGHTA and FQGNSA. CDR3 length: 16 residues. In DNA form, the CDR3 reads TGTGCCAGCAGCCCGAACCCTAGCGGGGGGCAAGAGACCCAGTACTTC. This encodes CASSPNPSGGQETQYF.

This rearrangement joins TRBV27 to TRBJ2-5; D not certain. There are 14 residues in the CDR3. Germline CDR1 and CDR2: MNHEY and SMNVEV (reference sequence). V was cut by 2 bases and J by 1 base, with 8 bases left in between. The CDR3 DNA reads TGTGCCAGCAGTTTACGGCGGCCCCAAGAGACCCAGTACTTC. Its translation is CASSLRRPQETQYF.

The chain couples TRBV29-1 to TRBJ2-5; unclear D gene. Germline loops: CDR1 SQVTM, CDR2 ANQGSEA. Trimming removed 3 bases at V and 2 bases at J, with 13 bases between. CDR3 length: 14 amino acids. The CDR3 nucleotides read TGCAGCGTTGACCTAGGAAGCGTACAAGAGACCCAGTACTTC. Translation: CSVDLGSVQETQYF.

This chain joins TRBV30 and TRBJ2-5; a weak D match, TRBD1 (5 bases). The CDR3 is 15 residues long. CDR1 is GTSNPN and CDR2 is SVGIG in the germline V gene (reference sequence). Trimming pared 0 bases from V and 5 bases from J, leaving 16 bases between. CDR3 sequence (DNA): TGTGCCTGGAGTGTAGGGGTAGTGGACCGGGAGACCCAGTACTTC. Translation gives CAWSVGVVDRETQYF. The complete variable domain, with remaining parts taken from reference TRBV30 and TRBJ2-5, reads SQTIHQWPATLVQPVGSPLSLECTVEGTSNPNLYWYRQAAGRGLQLLFYSVGIGQISSEVPQNLSASRPQDRQFILSSKKLLLSDSGFYLCAWSVGVVDRETQYFGPGTRLLVL.

The V and J genes are TRBV7-2 and TRBJ1-4; 8 nucleotides agree with TRBD1. The V gene end was trimmed by 5 bases and the J gene end by 2 bases; junction bases not matched to a gene: 10. Germline values: CDR1 SGHTA, CDR2 FQGNSA. The CDR3 spans 17 residues. The DNA for the CDR3 is TGTGCCAGCAGCCCTAGACAGGGGAGGTTCACTAATGAAAAACTGTTTTTT. Its protein is CASSPRQGRFTNEKLFF.

The J gene is TRBJ1-2, the V gene TRBV27; D possibly corresponds to TRBD1 (5 bases). The germline V and J ends were trimmed by 10 bases and 4 bases, with 22 bases remaining between them. CDR1 MNHEY and CDR2 SMNVEV come from the germline V gene (reference sequence). The CDR3 covers 15 residues. The CDR3 region is CATMKPFRGSYGYTF. The CDR3 DNA reads TGTGCCACCATGAAACCATTCCGGGGGTCCTATGGCTACACCTTC.